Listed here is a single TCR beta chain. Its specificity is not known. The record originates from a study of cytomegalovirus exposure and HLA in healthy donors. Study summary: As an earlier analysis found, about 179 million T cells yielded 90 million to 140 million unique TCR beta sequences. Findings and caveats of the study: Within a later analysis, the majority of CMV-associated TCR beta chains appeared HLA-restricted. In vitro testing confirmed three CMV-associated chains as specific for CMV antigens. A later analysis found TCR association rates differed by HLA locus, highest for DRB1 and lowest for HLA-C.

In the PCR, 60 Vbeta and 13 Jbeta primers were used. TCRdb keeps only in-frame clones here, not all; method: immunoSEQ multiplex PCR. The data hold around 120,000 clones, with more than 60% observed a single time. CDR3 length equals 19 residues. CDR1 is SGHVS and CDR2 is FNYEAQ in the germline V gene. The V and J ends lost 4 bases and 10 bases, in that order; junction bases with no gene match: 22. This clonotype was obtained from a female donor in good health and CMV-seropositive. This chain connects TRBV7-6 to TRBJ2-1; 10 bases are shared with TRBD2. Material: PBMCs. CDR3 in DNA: TGTGCCAGCAGCTCCCGCCCCCCAGCGGGGGGGCCCGGTTCAGGGGAGCAGTTCTTC. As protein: CASSSRPPAGGPGSGEQFF.